This TCR beta chain originates from a study of blood T cell repertoires in COVID-19. The assay was immunoSEQ multiplex PCR, and TCRdb's table has in-frame clones only and misses some. This table holds hundreds of thousands of clones, approximately 90% found once. Deletions cut 0 bases from V and 5 bases from J, with 9 bases between. Germline V gene data show CDR1 as SGHNT and CDR2 as YYREEE (reference sequence). The CDR3 is made up of 15 amino acids. Participants, about 18 to 95 years old, spanned 24 US areas. Contact with a PCR-confirmed or clinician-diagnosed COVID-19 case occurred within 2 weeks of entry.

The chain uses TRBV5-4 and TRBJ1-6, with a tentative D call TRBD1 (6 bases). This receptor was obtained from a man aged 50-60 years who had been exposed to COVID-19. The material sequenced was PBMCs or T cells enriched from blood (not recorded which). The DNA of the CDR3 is TGTGCCAGCAGCTTGGCCGGGGGGCATAATTCACCCCTCCACTTT. This translates into CASSLAGGHNSPLHF. Together with reference TRBV5-4 and TRBJ1-6, the CDR3 gives the full variable domain: ETGVTQSPTHLIKTRGQQVTLRCSSQSGHNTVSWYQQALGQGPQFIFQYYREEENGRGNFPPRFSGLQFPNYSSELNVNALELDDSALYLCASSLAGGHNSPLHFGNGTRLTVT.